Listed below are T cell receptor beta chains from one sample, sequenced in a study of post-analysis software for immune sequencing data. Each CDR3 protein is one row after TCRdb ran MiXCR on the PCR reads. Of hundreds of thousands of distinct CDR3 sequences detected, approximately 50% appear once; the ten largest clones hold 4% to 5.5%. Input material: blood. All receptors come from a girl between 5 and 17 years old with multiple sclerosis. Each CDR3 is given with its conserved first and last residue. D genes are given only for firm matches. Clone size is shown for a subset of rows, as once, few, many or a class of expanded clone.

cdr3_length	v_call	clone_size	d_call	j_call	cdr3_nt	cdr3_aa
14	TRBV6-1	.	TRBD1	TRBJ2-5	TGTGCCAGCAATCTTCCCCGGGACAGAGGTGAGCAGTACTTC	CASNLPRDRGEQYF
14	TRBV7-3	.	TRBD2	TRBJ2-3	TGTGCCAGCAGCCGTGGCGGGAGGGCAGATACGCAGTATTTT	CASSRGGRADTQYF
15	TRBV2	.	.	TRBJ2-7	TGTGCCAGCAGTGAAGAGGGATCCCAGTACTACGAGCAGTACTTC	CASSEEGSQYYEQYF
12	TRBV7-2	few	.	TRBJ2-1	TGTGCCAGCACCCCCGGGGGGCGTCGGCAGTTCTTC	CASTPGGRRQFF
11	TRBV12-3/TRBV12-4	.	.	TRBJ2-1	TGTGCCAGCAGACACCAAAATGAGCAGTTCTTC	CASRHQNEQFF
15	TRBV27	.	.	TRBJ2-4	TGTGCCAGCAGTCCACCTGGCTACCCCTTAAACATTCAGTACTTC	CASSPPGYPLNIQYF
15	TRBV2	once	TRBD2	TRBJ2-5	TGTGCCAGCAGGCTAGCGGGAGTCTTTGGAGAGACCCAGTACTTC	CASRLAGVFGETQYF
13	TRBV29-1	.	.	TRBJ2-7	TGCAGCGTTGGACTAGACAGGCCCTACGAGCAGTACTTC	CSVGLDRPYEQYF
15	TRBV7-2	few	TRBD2	TRBJ2-7	TGTGCCAGCACCATAGGGGTAGCGGGGGCCTACGAGCAGTACTTC	CASTIGVAGAYEQYF
13	TRBV10-3	.	.	TRBJ2-1	TGTGCCACTGCCGGGGGGCTTTACAATGAGCAGTTCTTC	CATAGGLYNEQFF
17	TRBV6-5	.	.	TRBJ2-7	TGTGCCAGCAGTTACTCGGTGCCCCGACCCACCTCCTACGAGCAGTACTTC	CASSYSVPRPTSYEQYF
14	TRBV29-1	.	.	TRBJ1-5	TGCAGCGTTGGGGGGGCCTTTGGAGGTCAGCCCCAGCATTTT	CSVGGAFGGQPQHF
15	TRBV15	.	.	TRBJ1-2	TGTGCCACCAGCAGAGATAGGAAAGGCAGTTCGGGCTACACCTTC	CATSRDRKGSSGYTF
15	TRBV5-1	few	.	TRBJ2-5	TGCGCCAGCAGCTTGTTTTTATCGGGGGAAGAGACCCAGTACTTC	CASSLFLSGEETQYF
15	TRBV7-8	.	TRBD2	TRBJ2-7	TGTGCCAGCAGCCTAACTAGCGCGAGCTCCTACGAGCAGTACTTC	CASSLTSASSYEQYF
12	TRBV30	.	.	TRBJ2-7	TGTGCCTGGAGGGCGCCAGCCTACGAGCAGTACTTC	CAWRAPAYEQYF
15	TRBV14	.	TRBD1	TRBJ1-2	TGTGCCAGCAGCCAAAGGACAGGGGCATACTATGGCTACACCTTC	CASSQRTGAYYGYTF
12	TRBV7-8	few	.	TRBJ2-4	TGTGCCAGCAGCCCGAGGGGAAACATTCAGTACTTC	CASSPRGNIQYF
14	TRBV5-1	.	TRBD1	TRBJ2-7	TGCGCCAGCAGCTGGACAGGGGGCCGAGGCGAGCAGTACTTC	CASSWTGGRGEQYF
15	TRBV7-7	once	TRBD1	TRBJ2-7	TGTGCCAGCAGCGCCGGTGCAGGGGGATTCTACGAGCAGTACTTC	CASSAGAGGFYEQYF
15	TRBV5-6	few	TRBD2	TRBJ2-2	TGTGCCAGCAGCTTGGGCGCGGGGGGCACCGGGGAGCTGTTTTTT	CASSLGAGGTGELFF
15	TRBV5-1	few	.	TRBJ2-7	TGCGCCAGCAGCTTGCGACAGCTAGGAGGAAGCGAGCAGTACTTC	CASSLRQLGGSEQYF
13	TRBV6-1	many	.	TRBJ2-6	TGTGCCTCGACGAGCTCTGGGGCCAACGTCCTGACTTTC	CASTSSGANVLTF
14	TRBV29-1	.	.	TRBJ1-2	TGCAGCGTTGAATTCCGGGGCGCCGGCTATGGCTACACCTTC	CSVEFRGAGYGYTF
11	TRBV25-1	few	.	TRBJ1-2	TGTGCCAGCAGTGGAGGGGTTGGCTACACCTTC	CASSGGVGYTF
14	TRBV29-1	.	.	TRBJ2-3	TGCAGCGCGGCCCAGACAGGGACTAAGGATACGCAGTATTTT	CSAAQTGTKDTQYF
19	TRBV7-8	few	TRBD2	TRBJ2-1	TGTGCCAGCACCGATCCGCTAGCGGGAGACTTACAACTAGCTGGTGAGCAGTTCTTC	CASTDPLAGDLQLAGEQFF
17	TRBV12-3/TRBV12-4	.	TRBD1	TRBJ2-1	TGTGCCAGCAGTATGCGACAGGGAAGGGGTGGGGACAATGAGCAGTTCTTC	CASSMRQGRGGDNEQFF
13	TRBV3-1	.	.	TRBJ2-7	TGTGCCAGCAGCCGAGCTCACTCCTACGAGCAGTACTTC	CASSRAHSYEQYF
15	TRBV12-3/TRBV12-4	.	.	TRBJ2-3	TGTGCCAGCAGTTCAACCGGGACTAGCACAGATACGCAGTATTTT	CASSSTGTSTDTQYF
16	TRBV6-5	once	TRBD1	TRBJ1-2	TGTGCCAGCAGCTTAACCGGGACAGGGGGCGACTATGGCTACACCTTC	CASSLTGTGGDYGYTF
9	TRBV12-3/TRBV12-4	few	.	TRBJ2-5	TGTGCCCGATCCGGGTTTCAGTACTTC	CARSGFQYF
14	TRBV11-2	many	.	TRBJ2-7	TGTGCCAGCAGCTTAGAGGCAGGGGCCTACGAGCAGTACTTC	CASSLEAGAYEQYF
15	TRBV7-2	.	TRBD1	TRBJ1-5	TGTGCCAGCAGCTTAGGGACAGGGTACAATCAGCCCCAGCATTTT	CASSLGTGYNQPQHF
15	TRBV20-1	few	TRBD1	TRBJ2-5	TGCAGTGCTAGAGATTTCAACAGGGGGCGAGAGACCCAGTACTTC	CSARDFNRGRETQYF
13	TRBV20-1	few	.	TRBJ2-7	TGCAGTTTTTCGCCGGGACCAACCTACGAGCAGTACTTC	CSFSPGPTYEQYF
15	TRBV5-6	few	.	TRBJ1-2	TGTGCCAGCAGCTTGATGGGGGGGCCGGACTATGGCTACACCTTC	CASSLMGGPDYGYTF
13	TRBV12-5	.	.	TRBJ2-1	TGTGCTAGTGGTTTTAAACTTCACAATGAGCAGTTCTTC	CASGFKLHNEQFF
19	TRBV12-3/TRBV12-4	.	.	TRBJ1-2	TGTGCCAGCAGTCCCCGGAGGAGGCACCCCTTAACGGTGTGGAATGGCTACACCTTC	CASSPRRRHPLTVWNGYTF
13	TRBV20-1	few	.	TRBJ1-5	TGCAGTGCCCGAGACAGGACCAATCAGCCCCAGCATTTT	CSARDRTNQPQHF
16	TRBV9	.	.	TRBJ2-1	TGTGCCAGCAGCGTAGCTCATGTAGCGGCCTACAATGAGCAGTTCTTC	CASSVAHVAAYNEQFF
14	TRBV7-9	.	.	TRBJ2-7	TGTGCCAGCAGCTTACCCAGGGGTGGCAACGAGCAGTACTTC	CASSLPRGGNEQYF
13	TRBV4-1	.	.	TRBJ1-1	TGCGCCAGCAGCCAAGGATGGGGGAGGCAAGCTTTCTTT	CASSQGWGRQAFF
15	TRBV27	few	.	TRBJ2-5	TGTGCCAGCAGCCCCAGGGGCGACCAAAGGGAGACCCAGTACTTC	CASSPRGDQRETQYF
14	TRBV5-1	.	.	TRBJ1-4	TGCGCCAGCAGCTTGGGGGCTTCTAATGAAAAACTGTTTTTT	CASSLGASNEKLFF
16	TRBV7-6	.	TRBD1	TRBJ2-7	TGTGCTAGCAGCTACACAGGGGGCTTCTCCTTCTACGAGCAGTACTTC	CASSYTGGFSFYEQYF
15	TRBV6-5	.	.	TRBJ1-2	TGTGCCAGCAGTTACTCGAAGTCCTGGGACTATGGCTACACCTTC	CASSYSKSWDYGYTF
15	TRBV10-1	few	.	TRBJ1-5	TGCGCCAGCAGTCTGGACCGAGCTTCCAATCAGCCCCAGCATTTT	CASSLDRASNQPQHF
15	TRBV6-5	once	.	TRBJ1-2	TGTGCCAGCAGTACCCCCTCCAGAGCTAACTATGGCTACACCTTC	CASSTPSRANYGYTF
17	TRBV7-9	.	TRBD2	TRBJ2-3	TGTGCCATCCAACGAAAGTCGGGGGGGACTAGCACAGATACGCAGTATTTT	CAIQRKSGGTSTDTQYF
13	TRBV7-3	.	.	TRBJ2-5	TGTGCCAGCAGCTTCCAGTTCCAAGAGACCCAGTACTTC	CASSFQFQETQYF
13	TRBV7-9	.	.	TRBJ2-7	TGTGCCAGCGAGGGGGAACCCTCCTACGAGCAGTACTTC	CASEGEPSYEQYF
14	TRBV5-1	few	TRBD1	TRBJ1-2	TGCGCCAGCAGCATTCTACAGGGGGCGAATGGCTACACCTTC	CASSILQGANGYTF
14	TRBV29-1	.	.	TRBJ1-2	TGCAGCGTTGAAATCGGCGGGTCTTACTATGGCTACACCTTC	CSVEIGGSYYGYTF
16	TRBV3-1	.	TRBD1	TRBJ1-2	TGTGCCAGCAGCCAAGAAGCTAGGACAGGAGCTCATGGCTACACCTTC	CASSQEARTGAHGYTF